This paragraph covers one T cell receptor (beta chain) sequence. Method: immunoSEQ multiplex PCR; TCRdb's copy keeps in-frame clones and lacks some. Of about 330,000 clones in the sample, more than 70% were seen once. Assignments of participants to cohorts depended upon their own reported clinical history. This CDR3 comprises 14 residues. The V and J ends lost 4 bases and 3 bases, in that order; junction bases with no gene match: 4. Germline V gene data show CDR1 as MNHEY and CDR2 as SVGAGI. These data belong to a study of blood T cell repertoires in COVID-19. The sequenced sample was PBMCs or T cells enriched from blood (not recorded which). This sequence originates from a woman aged 25 to 39 who had recovered from COVID-19. The rearrangement links TRBV6-5 to TRBJ1-2, with 8 positions matching TRBD1. CDR3 sequence reads: CASSSLTGDYGYTF. The CDR3 DNA is TGTGCCAGCAGTTCCCTGACAGGGGACTATGGCTACACCTTC.